The sequence of this T cell receptor beta chain was determined in a study of blood T cell repertoires in COVID-19. Profiling relied on immunoSEQ multiplex PCR, and the TCRdb table lists in-frame clones only, not all of them. This table has fewer than 500,000 clones, roughly 90% appearing once. Participants, roughly 18 to 89 years old, spanned around 25 US areas. Between the trimmed V and J ends, which lost 6 bases and 5 bases, there was a span of 13 bases. The CDR3 is made up of 13 amino acids. Per germline, CDR1 MNHEY and CDR2 SVGAGI. The material sequenced was PBMCs or T cells enriched from blood (not recorded which). The origin of this receptor is a woman aged 25 to 45 with acute COVID-19. The chain links TRBV6-5 to TRBJ1-1, with D possibly TRBD1 on 6 matching bases. The CDR3 bases are TGTGCCAGCAGGGACAGTATCTGGACTGAAGCTTTCTTT. Protein: CASRDSIWTEAFF.